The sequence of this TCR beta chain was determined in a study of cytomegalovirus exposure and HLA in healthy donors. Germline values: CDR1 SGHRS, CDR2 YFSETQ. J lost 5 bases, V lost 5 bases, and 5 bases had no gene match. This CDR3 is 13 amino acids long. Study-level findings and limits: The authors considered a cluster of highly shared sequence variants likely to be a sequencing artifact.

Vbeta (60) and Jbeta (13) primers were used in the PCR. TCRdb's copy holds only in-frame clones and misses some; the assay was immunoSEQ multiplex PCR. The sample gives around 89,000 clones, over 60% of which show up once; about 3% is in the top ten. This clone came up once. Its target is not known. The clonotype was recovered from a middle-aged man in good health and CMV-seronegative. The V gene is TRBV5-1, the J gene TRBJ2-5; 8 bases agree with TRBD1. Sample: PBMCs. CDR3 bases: TGCGCCAGCAGGACAGGGGCCCTGGAGACCCAGTACTTC. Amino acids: CASRTGALETQYF.